The 16 T cell receptor beta chains below all came from one sample that was sequenced in a study of blood T cell repertoires in COVID-19. The data were produced by immunoSEQ multiplex PCR, yet TCRdb's version contains in-frame clones alone and is incomplete. The sample records fewer than 250,000 clones, around 89% being singletons. The sample taken for sequencing was PBMCs or T cells enriched from blood (not recorded which). Receptors originate from a man aged 30 to 39 who had been exposed to COVID-19.

The CDR3 protein is CASRSPANTGELFF. As DNA, the CDR3 is TGTGCCAGTCGTTCTCCGGCGAACACCGGGGAGCTGTTTTTT. This chain joins TRBV19 and TRBJ2-2; no reliable D call. This CDR3 spans 14 amino acids. Trimming removed 8 bases from V and 0 bases from J, with 10 bases in between. CDR1 is LNHDA and CDR2 is SQIVND in the germline V gene (reference sequence).

With regard to this clone: Within the sample, other DNA sequences also encode this same CDR3. The chain employs TRBV6-5 and TRBJ1-3, with 8 bases lining up with TRBD1. Unmatched junction bases numbered 4, after V lost 2 bases and J lost 4 bases. In germline, CDR1 is MNHEY, CDR2 SVGAGI. This CDR3 comprises 15 residues. CDR3 residues: CASSYRGQGGNTIYF. CDR3 sequence (DNA): TGTGCCAGCAGTTACAGAGGACAGGGAGGAAACACCATATATTTT.

The chain is built from TRBV20-1 and TRBJ1-2; D is unclear. Trimming cost V 3 bases and J 4 bases, with 12 bases left between them. This CDR3 spans 13 amino acids. Germline loops: CDR1 DFQATT, CDR2 SNEGSKA (reference sequence). The CDR3 protein is CSASDRGIYGYTF. The CDR3 DNA reads TGCAGTGCTAGTGACCGGGGTATCTATGGCTACACCTTC.

The V and J genes are TRBV7-3 and TRBJ2-5; TRBD1 is a possible D gene (5 bases). Looked up from germline, CDR1 is SGHTA and CDR2 is FQGTGA. The V end lost 1 base, the J end lost 0 bases, and 9 bases lay between the germline ends. The CDR3 spans 15 residues. The CDR3 reads CASSLRGSYQETQYF. The DNA for the CDR3 is TGTGCCAGCAGCTTAAGGGGCTCGTACCAAGAGACCCAGTACTTC.

A few counts support this clone. The chain couples TRBV6-1 to TRBJ2-5, with TRBD1 matching 10 bases. Germline CDR1 and CDR2: MNHNS and SASEGT. The CDR3 has 15 residues. Trimming took 0 bases from V and 5 from J; bases not matched to a gene: 3. CDR3 nucleotide sequence: TGTGCCAGCAGTGAAGCGACAGGGGGCTTGGAGACCCAGTACTTC. Its translation: CASSEATGGLETQYF.

This chain connects TRBV7-2 to TRBJ2-7; 11 nucleotides line up with TRBD2. CDR3 length equals 15 residues. Trimming at V came to 2 bases and at J to 3 bases, leaving 3 bases not matched to a gene. Germline CDR1 is SGHTA and CDR2 is FQGNSA. The DNA for the CDR3 is TGTGCCAGCAGCTTACTAGCGGGGGGCCTCTACGAGCAGTACTTC. Protein: CASSLLAGGLYEQYF.

This CDR3 reads CASSRSSGGFYNEQFF. CDR3 bases: TGTGCCAGCAGCCGAAGCTCCGGGGGGTTTTACAATGAGCAGTTCTTC. V is TRBV7-9 and J is TRBJ2-1; 7 positions agree with TRBD2. V was clipped by 5 bases and J by 4 bases; unmatched bases: 11. Germline V gives CDR1 SEHNR, CDR2 FQNEAQ (reference sequence). The CDR3 loop spans 16 amino acids.

The chain has TRBV19 and TRBJ2-3; D is possibly TRBD2 (6 bases). Germline assignment: CDR1 LNHDA and CDR2 SQIVND (reference sequence). The CDR3 is made up of 16 amino acids. Trimming left V 3 bases short and J 8 bases short, with 21 bases between. The DNA for the CDR3 is TGTGCCAGTAGTATCCCCTCCACCGGGAGCCGGCGTACGCAGTATTTT. Protein: CASSIPSTGSRRTQYF.

The CDR3 nucleotides read TGTGCCAGCAGCTTAAACGGGTTGGCGGGGGGGCGGGAGACCCAGTACTTC. This encodes CASSLNGLAGGRETQYF. This sequence joins TRBV11-2 and TRBJ2-5; 9 positions match TRBD2. V lost 2 bases to trimming and J lost 5 bases; unmatched junction nucleotides: 12. In germline, CDR1 is SGHAT, CDR2 FQNNGV. The CDR3 contains 17 residues.

The chain is built from TRBV10-1 and TRBJ2-3; 8 bases fit TRBD2. The ends lost 4 bases at V and 5 bases at J; junction bases unmatched: 14. The CDR3 consists of 17 residues. Germline V CDR1 and CDR2: WNHNN, SYGVQD (reference sequence). As DNA, the CDR3 is TGCGCCAGCAGTGCCAATTCCCGGGGGGGCAAAAAAGATACGCAGTATTTT. Protein: CASSANSRGGKKDTQYF.

On this clone: In the same sample, other DNA sequences code for this CDR3. The rearrangement links TRBV12-3 or TRBV12-4 to TRBJ1-2; D gene unclear. This CDR3 has 12 amino acids. Trimming left V 6 bases short and J 7 bases short, with 12 bases between. The CDR3 is CASSLTVGGYTF. The CDR3 DNA follows: TGTGCCAGCAGCCTTACAGTAGGTGGCTACACCTTC.

The J gene is TRBJ2-1, the V gene TRBV7-2, with D unclear. Trimming took off 0 bases at V and 8 bases at J, with 14 bases between the two ends. Germline CDR1 and CDR2: SGHTA and FQGNSA. The CDR3 sequence is 15 residues long. Here the CDR3 reads CASSLAFSQIHEQFF. The CDR3 DNA reads TGTGCCAGCAGCTTAGCCTTTTCGCAGATCCATGAGCAGTTCTTC.

The chain links TRBV6-2 or TRBV6-3 to TRBJ1-6; possibly TRBD1 for D (5 bases). Germline V gene sequence: CDR1 MNHEY, CDR2 SVGEGT. The CDR3 length is 15 residues. V was pared by 5 bases and J by 1 base, with 9 bases between. The CDR3 protein is CASSKGVSYNSPLHF. CDR3 coding DNA: TGTGCCAGCAGTAAAGGGGTATCCTATAATTCACCCCTCCACTTT.

This clone has a single count. The CDR3 reads CASSYRAAYTQYF. In nucleotides, the CDR3 is TGTGCCAGCAGCTACAGGGCGGCATATACGCAGTATTTT. The genes are TRBV7-2 and TRBJ2-3; a possible D gene is TRBD1 (6 bases). This CDR3 region has 13 residues. Germline loops: CDR1 SGHTA, CDR2 FQGNSA. V was clipped by 4 bases and J by 7 bases, with 12 bases between them.

The rearrangement links TRBV19 to TRBJ2-7; 9 positions agree with TRBD2. Per germline, CDR1 LNHDA and CDR2 SQIVND (reference sequence). The V segment lost 7 bases and the J segment 5 bases; nucleotides outside the gene matches: 12. CDR3 length equals 15 residues. This chain's CDR3 is CASMPWASGANEQYF. The CDR3 DNA follows: TGTGCCAGTATGCCCTGGGCTAGCGGGGCCAACGAGCAGTACTTC.

The chain recombines TRBV5-6 with TRBJ1-2, with 7 bases that match TRBD1. Losses at the gene ends were 3 bases for V and 5 bases for J; bases not matched to a gene: 10. Germline V gene sequence: CDR1 SGHDT, CDR2 YYEEEE. There are 15 residues in the CDR3. CDR3 nucleotides: TGTGCCAGCAGCTCACAGGGGCCCCCCCTATATGGCTACACCTTC. This sequence encodes CASSSQGPPLYGYTF.